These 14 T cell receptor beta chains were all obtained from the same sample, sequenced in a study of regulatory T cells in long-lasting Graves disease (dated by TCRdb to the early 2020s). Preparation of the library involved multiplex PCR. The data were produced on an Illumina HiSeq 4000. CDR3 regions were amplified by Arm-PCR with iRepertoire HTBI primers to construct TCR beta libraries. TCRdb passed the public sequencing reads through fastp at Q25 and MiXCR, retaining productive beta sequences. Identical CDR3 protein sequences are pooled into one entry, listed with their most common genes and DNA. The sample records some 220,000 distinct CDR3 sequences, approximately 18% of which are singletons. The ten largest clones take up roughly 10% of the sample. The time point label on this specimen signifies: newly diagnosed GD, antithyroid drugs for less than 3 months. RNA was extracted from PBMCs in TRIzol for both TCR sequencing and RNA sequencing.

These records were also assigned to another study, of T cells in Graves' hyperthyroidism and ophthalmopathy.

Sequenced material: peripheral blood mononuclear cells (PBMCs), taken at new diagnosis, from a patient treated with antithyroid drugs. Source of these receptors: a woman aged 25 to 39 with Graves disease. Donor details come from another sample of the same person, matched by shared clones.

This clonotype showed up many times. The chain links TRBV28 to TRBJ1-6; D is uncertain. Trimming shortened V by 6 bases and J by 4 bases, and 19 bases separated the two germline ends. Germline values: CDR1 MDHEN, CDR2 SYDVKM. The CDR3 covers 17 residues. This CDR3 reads CASSEAIAGPYNSPLHF. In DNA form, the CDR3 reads TGTGCCAGCAGCGAGGCCATCGCGGGCCCTTATAATTCACCCCTCCACTTT. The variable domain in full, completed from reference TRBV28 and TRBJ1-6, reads DVKVTQSSRYLVKRTGEKVFLECVQDMDHENMFWYRQDPGLGLRLIYFSYDVKMKEKGDIPEGYSVSREKKERFSLILESASTNQTSMYLCASSEAIAGPYNSPLHFGNGTRLTVT.

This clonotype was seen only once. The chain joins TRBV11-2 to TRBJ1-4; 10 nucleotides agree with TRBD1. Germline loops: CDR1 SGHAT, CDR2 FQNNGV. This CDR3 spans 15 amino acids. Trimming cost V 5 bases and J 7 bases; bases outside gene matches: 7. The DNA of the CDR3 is TGTGCCAGCAGCCCCGGACAGGGGGTCAGTGAAAAACTGTTTTTT. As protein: CASSPGQGVSEKLFF.

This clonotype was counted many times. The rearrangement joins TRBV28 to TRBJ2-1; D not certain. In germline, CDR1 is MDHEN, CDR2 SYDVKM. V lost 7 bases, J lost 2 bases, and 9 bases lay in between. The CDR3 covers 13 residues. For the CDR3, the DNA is TGTGCCAGCACCGTCCCCCCCTACAATGAGCAGTTCTTC. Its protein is CASTVPPYNEQFF.

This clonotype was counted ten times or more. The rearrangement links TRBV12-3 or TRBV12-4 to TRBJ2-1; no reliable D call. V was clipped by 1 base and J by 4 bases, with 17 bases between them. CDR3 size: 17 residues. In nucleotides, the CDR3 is TGTGCCAGCAGTTTAGAAATTGGCCCGGTCTCATACAATGAGCAGTTCTTC. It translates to CASSLEIGPVSYNEQFF.

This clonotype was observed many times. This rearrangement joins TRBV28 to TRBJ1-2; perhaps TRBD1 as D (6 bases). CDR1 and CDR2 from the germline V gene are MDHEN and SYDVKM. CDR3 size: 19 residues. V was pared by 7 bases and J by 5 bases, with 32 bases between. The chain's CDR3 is CASNPLGGGGTYRDYGYTF. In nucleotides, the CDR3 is TGTGCCAGCAACCCCTTGGGGGGGGGTGGTACCTACAGGGATTATGGCTACACCTTC.

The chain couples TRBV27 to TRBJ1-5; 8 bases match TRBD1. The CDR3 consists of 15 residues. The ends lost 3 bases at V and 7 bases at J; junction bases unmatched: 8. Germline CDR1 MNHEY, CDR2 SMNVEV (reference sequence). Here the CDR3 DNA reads TGTGCCAGCAGTTTGGGCAGGGGGCTAGGCCAGCCCCAGCATTTT. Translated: CASSLGRGLGQPQHF.

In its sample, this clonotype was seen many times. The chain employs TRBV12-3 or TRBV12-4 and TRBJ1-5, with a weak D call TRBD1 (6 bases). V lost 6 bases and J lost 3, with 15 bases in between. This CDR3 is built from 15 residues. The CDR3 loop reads CASSPADRINQPQHF. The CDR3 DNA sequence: TGTGCCAGCAGCCCCGCCGACAGGATCAATCAGCCCCAGCATTTT.

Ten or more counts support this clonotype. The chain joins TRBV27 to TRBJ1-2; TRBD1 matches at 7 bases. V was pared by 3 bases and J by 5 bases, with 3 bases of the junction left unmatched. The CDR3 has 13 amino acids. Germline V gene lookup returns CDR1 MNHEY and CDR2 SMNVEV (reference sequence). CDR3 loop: CASSFRQGYGYTF. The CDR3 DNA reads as TGTGCCAGCAGTTTCCGACAGGGTTATGGCTACACCTTC.

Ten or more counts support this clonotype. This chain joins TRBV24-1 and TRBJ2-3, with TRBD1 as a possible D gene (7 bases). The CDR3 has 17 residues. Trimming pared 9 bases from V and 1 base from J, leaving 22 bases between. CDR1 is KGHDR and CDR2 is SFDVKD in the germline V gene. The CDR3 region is CATARDSPIWGTDTQYF. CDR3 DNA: TGTGCCACCGCGCGGGACAGCCCCATTTGGGGCACAGATACGCAGTATTTT.

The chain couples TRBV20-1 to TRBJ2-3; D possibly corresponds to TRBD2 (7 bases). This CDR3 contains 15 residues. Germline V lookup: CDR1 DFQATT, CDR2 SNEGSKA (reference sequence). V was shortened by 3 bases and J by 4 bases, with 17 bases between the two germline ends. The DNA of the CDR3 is TGCAGTGCTAGTCTAGCGGCCCACAGGGCAGATACGCAGTATTTT. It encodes CSASLAAHRADTQYF.

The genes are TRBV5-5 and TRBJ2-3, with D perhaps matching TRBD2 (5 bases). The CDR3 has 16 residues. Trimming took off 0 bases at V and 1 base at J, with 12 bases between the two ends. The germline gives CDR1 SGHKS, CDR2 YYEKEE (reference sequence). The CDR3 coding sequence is TGTGCCAGCAGCTTGGCCCCGGGGTCCGGCACAGATACGCAGTATTTT. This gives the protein CASSLAPGSGTDTQYF.

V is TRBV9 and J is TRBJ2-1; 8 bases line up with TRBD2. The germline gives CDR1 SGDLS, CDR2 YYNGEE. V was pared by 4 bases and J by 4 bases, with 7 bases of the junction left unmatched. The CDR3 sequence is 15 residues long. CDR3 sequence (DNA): TGTGCCAGCAGCCCTAGCGGGTCGGGGTACAATGAGCAGTTCTTC. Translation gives CASSPSGSGYNEQFF. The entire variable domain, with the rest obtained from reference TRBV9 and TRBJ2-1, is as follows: DSGVTQTPKHLITATGQRVTLRCSPRSGDLSVYWYQQSLDQGLQFLIQYYNGEERAKGNILERFSAQQFPDLHSELNLSSLELGDSALYFCASSPSGSGYNEQFFGPGTRLTVL.

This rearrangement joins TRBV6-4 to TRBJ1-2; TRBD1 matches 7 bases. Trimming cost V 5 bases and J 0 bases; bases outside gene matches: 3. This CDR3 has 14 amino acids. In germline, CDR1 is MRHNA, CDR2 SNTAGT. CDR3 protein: CASSTGTANYGYTF. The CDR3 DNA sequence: TGTGCCAGCAGTACCGGGACAGCTAACTATGGCTACACCTTC.

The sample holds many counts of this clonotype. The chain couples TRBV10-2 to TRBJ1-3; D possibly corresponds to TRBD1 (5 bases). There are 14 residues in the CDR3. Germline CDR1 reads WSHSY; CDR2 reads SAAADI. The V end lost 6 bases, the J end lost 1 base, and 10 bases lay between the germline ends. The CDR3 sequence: CASSAGTSGNTIYF. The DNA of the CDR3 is TGCGCCAGCAGCGCGGGGACTTCTGGAAACACCATATATTTT.